This TCR beta chain originates from a study of shared clonotypes between healthy human individuals. Study-level information: Donor composition was a couple of women and three men, aged 18 to 49. Study observations and caveats: Estimated richness values were generally larger in naive subsets than in memory subsets.

Every one of the donors was a Caucasian adult that lived in Nashville, Tennessee. CDR3 size: 14 residues. Germline-derived CDR1 and CDR2 are GTSNPN and SVGIG (reference sequence). V was trimmed by 4 bases and J by 0 bases, leaving 12 bases between them. Clones were read by immunoSEQ multiplex PCR, and TCRdb kept only the in-frame ones, dropping some. The top ten clones hold roughly 0.45% of a sample with around 1.6 million clones, approximately 98% of them seen once. Turning to this clone: The antigen is unknown.

This chain uses TRBV30 with TRBJ1-1, with D possibly being TRBD1 (6 bases). The source material was naive CD4+ T cells sorted from blood. The subset: CD45RA+ positively selected. The sequence was obtained from a man between 25 and 39 years old in good health. CDR3: CAWTSRGLNTEAFF. CDR3 bases: TGTGCCTGGACAAGCAGGGGCTTGAACACTGAAGCTTTCTTT.